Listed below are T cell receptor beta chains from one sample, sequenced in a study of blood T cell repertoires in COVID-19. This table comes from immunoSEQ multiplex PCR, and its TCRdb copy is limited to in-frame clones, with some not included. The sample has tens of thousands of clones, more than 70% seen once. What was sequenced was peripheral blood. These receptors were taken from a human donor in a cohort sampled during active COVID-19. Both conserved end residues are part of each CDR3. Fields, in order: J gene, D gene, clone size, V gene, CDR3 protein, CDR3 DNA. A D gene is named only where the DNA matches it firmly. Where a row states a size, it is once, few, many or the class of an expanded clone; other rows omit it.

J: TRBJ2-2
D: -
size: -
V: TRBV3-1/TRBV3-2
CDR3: CASNYKGVGTGELFF
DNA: TGTGCCAGCAATTATAAGGGAGTTGGGACCGGGGAGCTGTTTTTT

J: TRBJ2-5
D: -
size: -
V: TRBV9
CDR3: CASSLGGVVRETQYF
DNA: TGTGCCAGCAGTTTAGGAGGGGTGGTACGAGAGACCCAGTACTTC

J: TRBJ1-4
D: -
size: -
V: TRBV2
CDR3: CASRGQGFPNEKLFF
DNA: TGTGCCAGCAGGGGGCAGGGGTTCCCTAATGAAAAACTGTTTTTT

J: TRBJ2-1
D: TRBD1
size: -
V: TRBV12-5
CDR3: CASGLGTGAYNEQFF
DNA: TGTGCTAGTGGTTTAGGGACAGGGGCCTACAATGAGCAGTTCTTC

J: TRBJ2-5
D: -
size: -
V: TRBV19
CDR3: CASSLGGGLKETQYF
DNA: TGTGCCAGTAGTTTGGGCGGGGGCCTTAAAGAGACCCAGTACTTC

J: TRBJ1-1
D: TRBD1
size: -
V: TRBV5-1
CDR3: CASGTGVTEAFF
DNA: TGCGCCAGCGGGACAGGGGTCACTGAAGCTTTCTTT

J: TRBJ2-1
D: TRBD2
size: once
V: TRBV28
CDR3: CASRNPGTMGSGQFF
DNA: TGTGCCAGCAGAAATCCCGGGACTATGGGAAGTGGGCAGTTCTTC

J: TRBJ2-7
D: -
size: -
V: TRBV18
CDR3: CASSPKQGSYEQYF
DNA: TGTGCCAGCTCACCAAAGCAGGGGTCGTACGAGCAGTACTTC

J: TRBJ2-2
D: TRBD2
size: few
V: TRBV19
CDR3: CASSTGLAGTGELFF
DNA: TGTGCCAGTAGTACGGGACTAGCGGGAACCGGGGAGCTGTTTTTT

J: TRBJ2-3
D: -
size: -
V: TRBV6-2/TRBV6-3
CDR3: CASSTTWAGTDTQYF
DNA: TGTGCCAGCAGCACCACATGGGCGGGAACAGATACGCAGTATTTT

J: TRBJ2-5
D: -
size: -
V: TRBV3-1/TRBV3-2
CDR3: CASSPEDSPKETQYF
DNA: TGTGCCAGCAGCCCCGAGGACAGCCCAAAGGAGACCCAGTACTTC

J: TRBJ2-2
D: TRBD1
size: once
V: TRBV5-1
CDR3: CASSLGQGTTGELFF
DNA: TGCGCCAGCAGCTTAGGACAGGGGACGACCGGGGAGCTGTTTTTT

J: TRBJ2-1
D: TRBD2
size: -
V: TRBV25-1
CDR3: CASSLAGLGNEQFF
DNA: TGTGCCAGCAGCCTAGCGGGGTTGGGCAATGAGCAGTTCTTC

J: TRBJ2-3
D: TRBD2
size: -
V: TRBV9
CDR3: CASSPLAGGPGTDTQYF
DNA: TGTGCCAGCAGCCCCTTAGCGGGGGGGCCGGGCACAGATACGCAGTATTTT

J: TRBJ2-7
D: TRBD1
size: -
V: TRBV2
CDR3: CASSSTGGIYEQYF
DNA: TGTGCCAGCAGTTCGACAGGGGGGATTTACGAGCAGTACTTC

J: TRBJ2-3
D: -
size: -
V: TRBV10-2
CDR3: CASSEMDYYTQYF
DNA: TGCGCCAGCAGCGAAATGGACTATTATACGCAGTATTTT

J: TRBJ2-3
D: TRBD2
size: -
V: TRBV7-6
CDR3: CASSPGTSGGLSTDTQYF
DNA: TGTGCCAGCAGCCCAGGGACTAGCGGGGGACTTAGCACAGATACGCAGTATTTT

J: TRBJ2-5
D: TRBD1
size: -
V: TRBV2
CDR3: CAGKQGAETQYF
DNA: TGTGCCGGCAAGCAGGGGGCGGAGACCCAGTACTTC

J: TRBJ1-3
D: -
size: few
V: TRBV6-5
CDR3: CASSYSTGPGNTIYF
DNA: TGTGCCAGCAGTTACTCGACAGGCCCTGGAAACACCATATATTTT

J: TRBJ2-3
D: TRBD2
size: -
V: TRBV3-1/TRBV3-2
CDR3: CASSHIGTSGGPDTQYF
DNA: TGTGCCAGCAGCCATATCGGGACTAGCGGGGGGCCAGATACGCAGTATTTT

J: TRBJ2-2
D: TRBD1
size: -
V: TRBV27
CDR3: CASSFFRGQGAKTGELFF
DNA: TGTGCCAGCAGTTTTTTTAGGGGACAGGGGGCGAAGACCGGGGAGCTGTTTTTT

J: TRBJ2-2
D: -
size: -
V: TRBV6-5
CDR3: CAISTGTTNTGELFF
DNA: TGTGCCATCTCAACCGGGACAACAAACACCGGGGAGCTGTTTTTT

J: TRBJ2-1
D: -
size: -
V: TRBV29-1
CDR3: CSDTGKFF
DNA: TGCAGCGATACAGGGAAGTTCTTC

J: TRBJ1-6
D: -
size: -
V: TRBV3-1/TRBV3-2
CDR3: CASSQPGNNSPLHF
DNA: TGTGCCAGCAGCCAACCGGGAAATAATTCACCCCTCCACTTT

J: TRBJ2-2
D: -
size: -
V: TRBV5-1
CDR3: CASSLVGNTGELFF
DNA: TGCGCCAGCAGCTTGGTCGGGAACACCGGGGAGCTGTTTTTT

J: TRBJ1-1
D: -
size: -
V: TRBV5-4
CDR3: CASSLDGGTEAFF
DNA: TGTGCCAGCAGCTTGGACGGGGGCACTGAAGCTTTCTTT

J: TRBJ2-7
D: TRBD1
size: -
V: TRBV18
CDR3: CASSPGTGGPYEQYF
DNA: TGTGCCAGCTCACCAGGGACAGGGGGCCCCTACGAGCAGTACTTC

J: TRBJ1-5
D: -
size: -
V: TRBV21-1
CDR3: CASSSWGGSSNQPQHF
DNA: TGTGCCAGCAGCTCCTGGGGGGGATCTAGCAATCAGCCCCAGCATTTT

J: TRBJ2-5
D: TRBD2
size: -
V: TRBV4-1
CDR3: CASSQPGGETQYF
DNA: TGCGCCAGCAGCCAACCGGGGGGAGAGACCCAGTACTTC

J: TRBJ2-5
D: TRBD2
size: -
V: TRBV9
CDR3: CASTTTSGGLGETQYF
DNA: TGTGCCAGCACCACTACTAGCGGGGGCCTCGGGGAGACCCAGTACTTC

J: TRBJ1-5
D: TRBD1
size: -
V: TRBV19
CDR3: CASRRDRGQNQPQHF
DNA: TGTGCCAGTAGACGGGACAGGGGGCAAAATCAGCCCCAGCATTTT

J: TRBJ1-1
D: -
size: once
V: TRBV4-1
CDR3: CASSQDLGRGGGQAFF
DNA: TGCGCCAGCAGCCAAGATCTAGGTCGGGGGGGCGGTCAAGCTTTCTTT

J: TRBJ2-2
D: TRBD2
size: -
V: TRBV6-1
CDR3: CASTKRGGTGELFF
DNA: TGTGCCAGCACCAAACGGGGGGGGACCGGGGAGCTGTTTTTT

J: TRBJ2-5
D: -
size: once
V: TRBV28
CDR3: CASSLGGSGQETQYF
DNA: TGTGCCAGCAGTTTAGGAGGGAGCGGCCAAGAGACCCAGTACTTC

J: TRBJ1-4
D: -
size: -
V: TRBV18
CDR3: CASSPTLGGATNEKLFF
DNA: TGTGCCAGCTCACCAACTCTTGGAGGCGCAACTAATGAAAAACTGTTTTTT

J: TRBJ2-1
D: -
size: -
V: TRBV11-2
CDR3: CASSLERGRSPEQFF
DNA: TGTGCCAGCAGCTTAGAACGTGGCAGGTCGCCGGAGCAGTTCTTC

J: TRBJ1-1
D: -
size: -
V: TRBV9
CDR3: CASSPATGEAFF
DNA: TGTGCCAGCAGCCCAGCGACAGGTGAAGCTTTCTTT

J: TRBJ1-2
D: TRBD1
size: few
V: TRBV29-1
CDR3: CSVNQGAIYGYTF
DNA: TGCAGCGTTAATCAGGGGGCCATCTATGGCTACACCTTC

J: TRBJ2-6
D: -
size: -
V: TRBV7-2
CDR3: CASSLEGITVSGANVLTF
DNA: TGTGCCAGCAGCTTAGAGGGGATTACAGTCTCTGGGGCCAACGTCCTGACTTTC

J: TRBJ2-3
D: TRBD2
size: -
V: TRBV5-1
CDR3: CASSLLGLAGVQDTQYF
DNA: TGCGCCAGCAGCTTGTTGGGACTAGCGGGAGTTCAAGATACGCAGTATTTT

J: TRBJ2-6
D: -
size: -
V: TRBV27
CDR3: CASNPQGSPGANVLTF
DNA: TGTGCCAGCAACCCACAGGGCTCCCCTGGGGCCAACGTCCTGACTTTC

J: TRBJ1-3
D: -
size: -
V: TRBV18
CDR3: CASSPERSGNTIYF
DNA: TGTGCCAGCTCACCAGAGCGCTCTGGAAACACCATATATTTT

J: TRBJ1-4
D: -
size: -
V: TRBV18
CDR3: CASSREDEKLFF
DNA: TGTGCCAGCTCACGGGAGGATGAAAAACTGTTTTTT

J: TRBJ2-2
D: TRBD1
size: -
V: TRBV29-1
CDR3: CSVATGLSTGELFF
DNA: TGCAGCGTCGCGACAGGGCTGAGCACCGGGGAGCTGTTTTTT

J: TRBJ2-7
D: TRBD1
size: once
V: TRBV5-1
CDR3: CASSLATGQPYYEQYF
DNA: TGCGCCAGCAGCTTGGCCACGGGACAGCCGTACTACGAGCAGTACTTC

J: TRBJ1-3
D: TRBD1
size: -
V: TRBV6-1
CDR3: CASSERDRGSGNTIYF
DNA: TGTGCCAGCAGTGAAAGGGACAGGGGATCTGGAAACACCATATATTTT

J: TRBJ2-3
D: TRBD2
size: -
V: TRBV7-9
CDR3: CASSSRGLAGVTDTQYF
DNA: TGTGCCAGCAGCTCCCGAGGACTAGCGGGGGTCACAGATACGCAGTATTTT

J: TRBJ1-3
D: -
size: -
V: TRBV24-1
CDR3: CATSDLRTAGNTIYF
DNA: TGTGCCACCAGTGATTTGCGGACTGCTGGAAACACCATATATTTT

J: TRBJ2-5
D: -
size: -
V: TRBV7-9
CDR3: CASSLVSQETQYF
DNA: TGTGCCAGCAGCTTAGTTAGCCAAGAGACCCAGTACTTC

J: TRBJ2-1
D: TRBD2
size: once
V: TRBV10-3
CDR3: CAISESSGGTEQFF
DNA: TGTGCCATCAGTGAGTCGTCCGGGGGGACTGAGCAGTTCTTC

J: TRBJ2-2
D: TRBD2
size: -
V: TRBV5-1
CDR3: CASTSSSAGGLVTGELFF
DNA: TGCGCCAGCACCTCTTCTTCCGCGGGGGGGCTTGTCACCGGGGAGCTGTTTTTT

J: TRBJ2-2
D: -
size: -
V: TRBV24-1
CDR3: CATSVIYNRRANTGELFF
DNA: TGTGCCACCAGTGTGATTTATAACAGACGCGCGAACACCGGGGAGCTGTTTTTT

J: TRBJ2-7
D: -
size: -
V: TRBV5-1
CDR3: CASSPGLNYEQYF
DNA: TGCGCCAGCAGCCCAGGACTAAATTACGAGCAGTACTTC

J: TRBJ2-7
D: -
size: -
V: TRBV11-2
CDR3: CASAPWGQGDYEQYF
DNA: TGTGCCAGCGCACCCTGGGGCCAGGGTGACTACGAGCAGTACTTC

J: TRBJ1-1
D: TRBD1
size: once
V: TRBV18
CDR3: CASSPPSGTVNTEAFF
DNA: TGTGCCAGCTCACCTCCATCAGGGACAGTGAACACTGAAGCTTTCTTT